Below are 22 T cell receptor beta chains sequenced from a single sample in a study of blood T cells in healthy people across ages. Sample-barcoded 5' priming and a J-beta primer mix drove a second PCR of roughly 6 to 12 cycles. TCRdb processed the 5' RACE reads anew with MiXCR; each CDR3 protein has one entry. Among over 1,500,000 distinct CDR3 sequences listed, roughly 49% were seen once. Sequenced material: blood. The receptors originated from a woman in her 40s in good health.

This chain links TRBV7-8 with TRBJ2-4, with 7 bases matching TRBD1. Germline trimming cut 0 bases from V and 2 bases from J; bases unmatched to any gene: 7. The CDR3 sequence is 17 residues long. Germline values: CDR1 SGHVS, CDR2 FQNEAQ. CDR3 coding DNA: TGTGCCAGCAGCTTAGCAAGACAGGGCTCTTCCAAAAACATTCAGTACTTC. It codes for CASSLARQGSSKNIQYF.

The CDR3, as DNA: TGTGCCAGCAGCGTGGGACAGTTCGTTTCTTCACAAGAGACCCAGTACTTC. This gives the protein CASSVGQFVSSQETQYF. The chain couples TRBV14 to TRBJ2-5; 7 nucleotides match TRBD1. The CDR3 has 17 residues. J lost 2 bases, V lost 5 bases, and 14 bases had no gene match. CDR1 is SGHDN and CDR2 is FVKESK in the germline V gene.

This clonotype was recorded once. The chain is built from TRBV12-3 or TRBV12-4 and TRBJ2-1; the match to TRBD2 covers 15 bases. After removal of 6 bases from V and 7 bases from J, the junction contained 10 bases not matched to a gene. The CDR3 is 17 amino acids. In DNA, the CDR3 is TGTGCCAGCAGGTCCACCGGGACTAGCGGGGGGAGGAATGAGCAGTTCTTC. Translated, it gives CASRSTGTSGGRNEQFF.

The rearrangement links TRBV7-2 to TRBJ2-1; D tentatively fits TRBD1 or TRBD2 (5 bases each). The V gene's germline CDR1 is SGHTA and CDR2 FQGNSA. The CDR3 sequence is 11 residues long. Trimming left V 3 bases short and J 13 bases short, with 10 bases between. For the CDR3, the DNA is TGTGCCAGCAGCTTTCAGGGAGTTCAGTTCTTC. Translation: CASSFQGVQFF.

This chain links TRBV5-6 with TRBJ1-2, with a tentative D call TRBD1 (5 bases). The germline V gene encodes CDR1 SGHDT and CDR2 YYEEEE. Trimming stripped 2 bases from V and 4 bases from J, with 12 bases between. CDR3 length: 14 amino acids. The CDR3 coding sequence is TGTGCCAGCAGCTTCTGGGGCGAGGGCTATGGCTACACCTTC. It specifies CASSFWGEGYGYTF.

V is TRBV27 and J is TRBJ2-1; D gene unclear. CDR1 is MNHEY, CDR2 SMNVEV, per germline (reference sequence). The CDR3 covers 13 residues. V shed 3 bases and J shed 4 bases, with 7 bases lying between them. The CDR3 spells CASSFFEYNEQFF. In nucleotides, the CDR3 is TGTGCCAGCAGTTTCTTTGAGTACAATGAGCAGTTCTTC.

The chain couples TRBV4-2 to TRBJ2-5; 7 nucleotides line up with TRBD2. J gave up 2 bases and V 1 base, and 7 bases lay outside the gene matches. The CDR3 loop spans 16 amino acids. Germline values: CDR1 LGHNA, CDR2 YNFKEQ. The CDR3, as DNA: TGTGCCAGCAGCCAAGGTTTCCGCGGGGGACAAGAGACCCAGTACTTC. Encoded protein: CASSQGFRGGQETQYF.

This clonotype was observed once. The J gene is TRBJ2-7, the V gene TRBV6-2 or TRBV6-3; 8 bases fit TRBD1. This CDR3 spans 15 amino acids. The V segment lost 6 bases and the J segment 2 bases; nucleotides outside the gene matches: 9. Germline CDR1 is MNHEY and CDR2 is SVGEGT. CDR3 coding DNA: TGTGCCAGCAGCAAGGACAGGGTATGGACCTACGAGCAGTACTTC. It encodes CASSKDRVWTYEQYF.

The chain has TRBV27 and TRBJ1-1; D may be TRBD1 (5 bases). The CDR3 is made up of 15 amino acids. V was trimmed by 1 base and J by 10 bases, leaving 19 bases between them. CDR1 MNHEY and CDR2 SMNVEV come from the germline V gene (reference sequence). CDR3 amino acids: CASSLFNIGEGVAFF. Here the CDR3 DNA reads TGTGCCAGCAGTTTATTTAACATAGGGGAGGGTGTAGCTTTCTTT.

The chain uses TRBV29-1 and TRBJ1-4; the D gene is possibly TRBD1 (5 bases). The germline V gene encodes CDR1 SQVTM and CDR2 ANQGSEA. The CDR3 runs 12 residues. V shed 7 bases and J shed 7 bases, with 13 bases lying between them. CDR3: CSGGVRGEKLFF. The DNA for the CDR3 is TGCAGCGGGGGGGTTAGGGGTGAAAAACTGTTTTTT.

The V gene is TRBV15, the J gene TRBJ1-5, with 9 bases that match TRBD1. Germline CDR1 and CDR2: LNHNV and YYDKDF (reference sequence). The CDR3 has 15 residues. The V and J ends lost 0 bases and 5 bases, in that order; junction bases with no gene match: 2. CDR3 in DNA: TGTGCCACCAGCAGAGATGGACAGGGGTATCAGCCCCAGCATTTT. Translated: CATSRDGQGYQPQHF. The whole variable domain, remainder taken from reference TRBV15 and TRBJ1-5, is DAMVIQNPRYQVTQFGKPVTLSCSQTLNHNVMYWYQQKSSQAPKLLFHYYDKDFNNEADTPDNFQSRRPNTSFCFLDIRSPGLGDTAMYLCATSRDGQGYQPQHFGDGTRLSIL.

The rearrangement uses TRBV6-2 or TRBV6-3 and TRBJ2-5; D unclear. Gene TRBJ2-7 matches the end of the DNA better, so the J call may be wrong. Germline lookup yields CDR1 MNHEY and CDR2 SVGEGT. The CDR3 has 11 amino acids. CDR3 bases: TGTGCCAGCAACCACGGGTACGAGCAGTACTTC. This sequence encodes CASNHGYEQYF.

The rearrangement links TRBV29-1 to TRBJ2-1, with a tentative D call TRBD1 (5 bases). The CDR3 runs to 13 residues. The germline V gene has CDR1 SQVTM and CDR2 ANQGSEA. V was clipped by 7 bases and J by 6 bases, with 16 bases between them. Here the CDR3 reads CSAQGQSGNEQFF. In DNA form, the CDR3 reads TGCAGCGCCCAGGGTCAATCTGGCAATGAGCAGTTCTTC.

This chain joins TRBV15 and TRBJ2-5; 10 bases are shared with TRBD1. The tail of the sequence fits TRBJ2-7 better, so the J call may be wrong. CDR1 LNHNV and CDR2 YYDKDF come from the germline V gene (reference sequence). The CDR3 spans 16 residues. In DNA, the CDR3 is TGTGCCACCAGCAGAGAAGGGACAGGGGCCGTCCACGAGCAGTACTTC. Translated: CATSREGTGAVHEQYF.

This clonotype showed up just a few times. The J gene is TRBJ1-5, the V gene TRBV28; D is unclear. This CDR3 is 19 amino acids long. V was clipped by 6 bases and J by 2 bases, with 26 bases between them. In germline, CDR1 is MDHEN, CDR2 SYDVKM. The CDR3 sequence is CASSPRPRGPEVGNQPQHF. The CDR3 DNA sequence: TGTGCCAGCAGCCCCCGTCCCAGAGGACCCGAAGTGGGCAATCAGCCCCAGCATTTT.

The chain uses TRBV20-1 and TRBJ1-6; D gene uncertain. Trimming took 6 bases from V and 0 from J, leaving 12 bases between them. CDR3 size: 15 residues. Looked up from germline, CDR1 is DFQATT and CDR2 is SNEGSKA (reference sequence). CDR3 protein: CSANRPGSYNSPLHF. The CDR3 DNA follows: TGCAGTGCGAATCGTCCAGGCTCCTATAATTCACCCCTCCACTTT.

The sample holds a few counts of this clonotype. The J gene is TRBJ2-7, the V gene TRBV21-1. TRBV21-1 is termed a pseudogene. The CDR3 runs to 15 residues. The chain's CDR3 is CASSTPVQGSYEQYF. The CDR3 DNA sequence: TGTGCCAGCAGCACCCCAGTACAGGGCTCCTACGAGCAGTACTTC.

This clonotype was observed a single time. The V and J genes are TRBV29-1 and TRBJ1-2, with D maybe TRBD1 (5 bases). Germline assignment: CDR1 SQVTM and CDR2 ANQGSEA. Trimming cost V 4 bases and J 8 bases, with 17 bases left between them. The CDR3 length is 13 residues. The CDR3 bases are TGCAGCGTTGTCGGGGGAAAACCCGGGGGCTACACCTTC. This encodes CSVVGGKPGGYTF.

The gene calls are TRBV4-3 and TRBJ2-4; maybe TRBD1 (6 bases). The J call may be incorrect, as the DNA end agrees better with TRBJ2-5. Germline values: CDR1 LGHNA, CDR2 YSLEER. The CDR3 covers 14 residues. The CDR3 DNA is TGCGCCAGCAGCCAAACACAGGGTTGGGGGACCCAGTACTTC. This encodes CASSQTQGWGTQYF.

The rearrangement links TRBV5-1 to TRBJ2-3; TRBD1 or TRBD2 may be the D gene (5 bases each). Germline-derived CDR1 and CDR2 are SGHRS and YFSETQ. Trimming took 7 bases from V and 4 from J, leaving 19 bases between them. CDR3 size: 15 residues. The CDR3 is CASGALPQGADTQYF. The CDR3 DNA sequence: TGCGCCAGCGGAGCCCTCCCCCAGGGAGCAGATACGCAGTATTTT.

The CDR3 DNA reads as TGTGCCAGCAGCCGGACAGGGAATAGCGCTTCACCCCTCCACTTT. Amino acid sequence: CASSRTGNSASPLHF. The chain is built from TRBV7-2 and TRBJ1-6; 8 bases map to TRBD1. With V trimmed by 5 bases and J by 9 bases, 9 bases remained unmatched. The germline gives CDR1 SGHTA, CDR2 FQGNSA. This CDR3 has 15 residues.

This chain links TRBV20-1 with TRBJ2-1; 7 bases agree with TRBD1. The CDR3 contains 21 residues. Per germline, CDR1 DFQATT and CDR2 SNEGSKA (reference sequence). Unmatched junction bases numbered 20, after V lost 0 bases and J lost 0 bases. CDR3 sequence (DNA): TGCAGTGCTAGAGATCGAGGCAACAGGGGCAACTTCGGACCCTCCTACAATGAGCAGTTCTTC. Residues: CSARDRGNRGNFGPSYNEQFF.